These 23 T cell receptor beta chains were sequenced from one sample in a study of cytomegalovirus exposure and HLA in healthy donors. Primers: 60 Vbeta forward and 13 Jbeta reverse. The repertoire was sequenced with immunoSEQ multiplex PCR; TCRdb's copy has only in-frame clones and lacks some. The profile covers 150,000 to 200,000 clones, with roughly 79% appearing a single time and 2.9% taken by the ten largest. The sample consisted of PBMCs. These receptors came from a male donor in good health and CMV-seronegative.

This chain joins TRBV7-3 and TRBJ1-1; D is possibly TRBD1 (6 bases). Germline V gene sequence: CDR1 SGHTA, CDR2 FQGTGA. The V end was cut by 4 bases, the J end by 1 base, with 10 bases between. This CDR3 is 14 amino acids long. The CDR3 sequence: CASSSRGQNTEAFF. The CDR3 DNA reads TGTGCCAGCAGCTCTAGGGGACAGAACACTGAAGCTTTCTTT.

The chain joins TRBV15 to TRBJ2-4, with D possibly matching TRBD1 (6 bases). This CDR3 contains 13 residues. CDR1 is LNHNV and CDR2 is YYDKDF in the germline V gene (reference sequence). V was pared by 6 bases and J by 8 bases, with 14 bases between. For the CDR3, the DNA is TGTGCCACCAGAGAGGGGACAATTGACATTCAGTACTTC. Translation: CATREGTIDIQYF.

J is TRBJ2-7 and V is TRBV6-5; possibly TRBD1 for D (5 bases). Trimming left V 6 bases short and J 2 bases short, with 14 bases between. Germline lookup yields CDR1 MNHEY and CDR2 SVGAGI. This CDR3 has 14 amino acids. CDR3 region: CASSTGYPPYEQYF. The CDR3 DNA follows: TGTGCCAGCAGCACAGGCTATCCACCCTACGAGCAGTACTTC.

V gene TRBV4-3 combines with J gene TRBJ2-6; 8 bases match TRBD2. Germline-derived CDR1 and CDR2 are LGHNA and YSLEER. J was trimmed by 0 bases and V by 1 base; bases with no gene match: 5. The CDR3 is made up of 18 amino acids. Here the CDR3 DNA reads TGCGCCAGCAGCCAAGTACTAGCGGAGGGCTCTGGGGCCAACGTCCTGACTTTC. This encodes CASSQVLAEGSGANVLTF.

This clone showed up just a few times. The chain employs TRBV4-3 and TRBJ2-2; a possible D gene is TRBD1 (6 bases). Between the trimmed V and J ends, which lost 0 bases and 1 base, there was a span of 12 bases. CDR3 length: 17 residues. Germline V CDR1 and CDR2: LGHNA, YSLEER. CDR3 DNA sequence: TGCGCCAGCAGCCAAGATAGAACAGGGCTGAACACCGGGGAGCTGTTTTTT. It translates to CASSQDRTGLNTGELFF.

J is TRBJ1-1 and V is TRBV30; 7 bases are a match to TRBD1. The CDR3 is 15 amino acids. The trim removed 5 bases at V and 5 bases at J, leaving 14 bases unmatched. In germline, CDR1 is GTSNPN, CDR2 SVGIG (reference sequence). The CDR3 loop is CAWGNNRGLETEAFF. CDR3 bases: TGTGCCTGGGGAAACAACAGGGGATTGGAAACTGAAGCTTTCTTT.

The V and J genes are TRBV4-3 and TRBJ1-6; TRBD1 is a possible D gene (6 bases). The ends were cut back, 4 bases at V and 5 bases at J, with 12 bases in the middle. The CDR3 spans 15 residues. Germline CDR1 reads LGHNA; CDR2 reads YSLEER. The CDR3, as DNA: TGCGCCAGCAGCCCTCAGCACAGGGATAATTCACCCCTCCACTTT. Its translation is CASSPQHRDNSPLHF.

V and J are TRBV19 and TRBJ2-3; D not certain. The germline gives CDR1 LNHDA, CDR2 SQIVND (reference sequence). V lost 6 bases and J 0 bases, leaving 13 bases between the germline ends. The CDR3 has 15 residues. CDR3 in DNA: TGTGCCAGTAGCTCATTCCATAGCAGCACAGATACGCAGTATTTT. This encodes CASSSFHSSTDTQYF.

A remark on this clone: At the DNA level, this CDR3 is encoded by other sequences in the same sample as well. The J gene is TRBJ2-1, the V gene TRBV28; D call uncertain. Deletions cut 3 bases from V and 7 bases from J, with 10 bases between. The CDR3 covers 13 residues. Germline-derived CDR1 and CDR2 are MDHEN and SYDVKM. The CDR3 DNA is TGTGCCAGCAGTTTGCCGGTTCTAAATGAGCAGTTCTTC. Encoded protein: CASSLPVLNEQFF.

This clone has a handful of counts. The chain employs TRBV30 and TRBJ1-3; tentative D call: TRBD1 (6 bases). This CDR3 has 15 amino acids. CDR1 is GTSNPN, CDR2 SVGIG, per germline (reference sequence). V was cut by 3 bases and J by 1 base, with 13 bases left in between. Here the CDR3 reads CAWRGAGESGNTIYF. CDR3 in DNA: TGTGCCTGGAGGGGGGCAGGGGAATCTGGAAACACCATATATTTT.

CDR3 in DNA: TGTGCCAGCAGGGGGGACAGGGGAGGCAATCAGCCCCAGCATTTT. Translating gives CASRGDRGGNQPQHF. This chain links TRBV2 with TRBJ1-5; 10 nucleotides agree with TRBD1. This CDR3 is built from 15 residues. From germline, CDR1 is SNHLY and CDR2 FYNNEI. With V trimmed by 6 bases and J by 2 bases, 4 bases remained unmatched. Using reference TRBV2 and TRBJ1-5 for the parts outside the CDR3, the full variable domain is EPEVTQTPSHQVTQMGQEVILRCVPISNHLYFYWYRQILGQKVEFLVSFYNNEISEKSEIFDDQFSVERPDGSNFTLKIRSTKLEDSAMYFCASRGDRGGNQPQHFGDGTRLSIL.

The chain uses TRBV6-5 and TRBJ1-1; D is ambiguous. The CDR3 extends over 15 amino acids. Germline assignment: CDR1 MNHEY and CDR2 SVGAGI. Trimming took 0 bases from V and 1 from J, leaving 9 bases between them. CDR3 residues: CASSYSVSGNTEAFF. The CDR3 DNA reads as TGTGCCAGCAGTTACTCGGTATCGGGGAACACTGAAGCTTTCTTT.

The chain combines TRBV29-1 with TRBJ1-2, with 9 positions matching TRBD1. V shed 3 bases, J shed 4 bases, and the junction held 3 bases outside the gene matches. The CDR3 length is 13 residues. CDR1 and CDR2 from the germline V gene are SQVTM and ANQGSEA. CDR3 protein: CSVDSGQGYGYTF. The CDR3 region has the DNA TGCAGCGTTGATTCGGGACAGGGCTATGGCTACACCTTC.

The V gene is TRBV19, the J gene TRBJ2-3; no reliable D call. Trimming stripped 1 base from V and 1 base from J, with 3 bases between. CDR1 LNHDA and CDR2 SQIVND come from the germline V gene (reference sequence). The CDR3 spans 13 residues. CDR3 coding DNA: TGTGCCAGTAGTATAGGCGGCACAGATACGCAGTATTTT. It is translated as CASSIGGTDTQYF.

V usage is TRBV5-5 and J usage is TRBJ1-1, with D perhaps matching TRBD1 (5 bases). The CDR3 has 15 amino acids. The V gene lost 1 base and the J gene lost 3 bases, with 13 bases spanning the gap. Germline V CDR1 and CDR2: SGHKS, YYEKEE (reference sequence). CDR3 coding DNA: TGTGCCAGCAGCTTGTTTCTTGCGGGGGACACTGAAGCTTTCTTT. Amino acid sequence: CASSLFLAGDTEAFF.

This clone came up a few times. V usage is TRBV4-1 and J usage is TRBJ2-5; D might be TRBD2 (6 bases). Trimming shortened V by 6 bases and J by 3 bases, and 11 bases separated the two germline ends. The germline V gene encodes CDR1 MGHRA and CDR2 YSYEKL. This CDR3 has 13 amino acids. The CDR3: CASRATGEETQYF. The DNA of the CDR3 is TGCGCCAGCAGGGCCACGGGGGAAGAGACCCAGTACTTC.

This clone has a handful of counts. The chain uses TRBV28 and TRBJ2-1; 8 nucleotides match TRBD2. The CDR3 loop spans 15 amino acids. Looked up from germline, CDR1 is MDHEN and CDR2 is SYDVKM. The J segment lost 7 bases and the V segment lost 3 bases, leaving 8 bases of the junction unmatched. The CDR3 sequence: CASSFGLSGRNEQFF. In DNA, the CDR3 is TGTGCCAGCAGTTTCGGACTCAGCGGGAGAAATGAGCAGTTCTTC.

The gene calls are TRBV28 and TRBJ1-2; D is unresolved. Germline-derived CDR1 and CDR2 are MDHEN and SYDVKM. V was pared by 3 bases and J by 4 bases, with 9 bases between. The CDR3 spans 13 residues. The CDR3 nucleotides are TGTGCCAGCAGTTTCCGGGGTACCTATGGCTACACCTTC. Protein sequence: CASSFRGTYGYTF.

The chain employs TRBV6-6 and TRBJ1-3; maybe TRBD1 (6 bases). Trimming shortened V by 0 bases and J by 1 base, and 7 bases separated the two germline ends. Germline lookup yields CDR1 MNHNY and CDR2 SVGAGI (reference sequence). This CDR3 spans 15 amino acids. The CDR3 region is CASSYSGQSGNTIYF. The CDR3 bases are TGTGCCAGCAGTTACTCAGGACAGTCTGGAAACACCATATATTTT.

J is TRBJ1-3 and V is TRBV9, with D possibly TRBD1 on 5 matching bases. The CDR3 is 19 amino acids. CDR1 SGDLS and CDR2 YYNGEE come from the germline V gene. V lost 4 bases and J lost 0, with 23 bases in between. CDR3 in amino acids: CASSPPVTAQVYSGNTIYF. The CDR3, as DNA: TGTGCCAGCAGCCCCCCGGTGACAGCCCAAGTTTACTCTGGAAACACCATATATTTT.

The chain recombines TRBV30 with TRBJ1-2; D possibly corresponds to TRBD1 (6 bases). V was shortened by 5 bases and J by 7 bases, with 23 bases between the two germline ends. The germline gives CDR1 GTSNPN, CDR2 SVGIG (reference sequence). This CDR3 is 15 amino acids long. Here the CDR3 DNA reads TGTGCCTGGGCAAGATTCGACAGGCCTCTCCTTGGCTACACCTTC. Protein sequence: CAWARFDRPLLGYTF. The full variable domain, completed using reference TRBV30 and TRBJ1-2, is SQTIHQWPATLVQPVGSPLSLECTVEGTSNPNLYWYRQAAGRGLQLLFYSVGIGQISSEVPQNLSASRPQDRQFILSSKKLLLSDSGFYLCAWARFDRPLLGYTFGSGTRLTVV.

Worth noting for this clone: Other DNA sequences within the sample encode an identical CDR3. The V and J genes are TRBV27 and TRBJ1-5, with D possibly TRBD1 on 5 matching bases. V shed 2 bases and J shed 6 bases, with 8 bases lying between them. Germline V gene lookup returns CDR1 MNHEY and CDR2 SMNVEV (reference sequence). The CDR3 loop spans 13 amino acids. Here the CDR3 DNA reads TGTGCCAGCAGTTTAGGGCAGGGTCAGCCCCAGCATTTT. It codes for CASSLGQGQPQHF.

The chain links TRBV6-5 to TRBJ1-2; the D gene is possibly TRBD1 (5 bases). CDR1 is MNHEY, CDR2 SVGAGI, per germline. The CDR3 sequence is 15 residues long. Trimming left V 0 bases short and J 4 bases short, with 12 bases between. CDR3 sequence reads: CASSYSTDQLYGYTF. CDR3 bases: TGTGCCAGCAGTTACTCGACAGACCAGCTCTATGGCTACACCTTC.